This T cell receptor (beta chain) was identified during a study of identical twins. TCRdb called the 5' RACE reads again in MiXCR, with one record for every CDR3 protein. The sample yields approximately 690,000 distinct CDR3 sequences, less than 7% seen once. Many counts were recorded for this clonotype. Its antigen is still unknown. Findings of the study overall: These conclusions were based on statistical analysis (cross-sectional, not following the same donors).

CDR3 size: 13 residues. Losses at the gene ends were 3 bases for V and 8 bases for J; bases not matched to a gene: 6. CDR1 is SQVTM and CDR2 is ANQGSEA in the germline V gene. Specimen: naive T cells sorted from blood. The sequence was obtained from a man between 18 and 35 years old in good health. The chain uses TRBV29-1 and TRBJ2-7; 11 bases match TRBD2. The CDR3 DNA follows: TGCAGCGTTGAGACTAGCGGGATTAAGAAGCAGTACTTC. Encoded protein: CSVETSGIKKQYF.